This T cell receptor beta chain comes out of a study of T-cell reconstitution after alpha-beta-depleted transplantation in children. Many counts were recorded for this clonotype. The length of the CDR3 is 14 residues. Trimming shortened V by 5 bases and J by 1 base, and 15 bases separated the two germline ends. Germline CDR1 DFQATT, CDR2 SNEGSKA (reference sequence). For TCRbeta, the library was prepared with unique molecular identifiers. TCRdb itself ran the PCR reads through MiXCR, one entry per CDR3 protein. The sample has about 48,000 distinct CDR3 sequences; 5.5% to 7.5% are singletons. The sample in question was PBMCs, mostly from graft donor cells, obtained 60 days after TCRalphabeta/CD19-depleted stem cell transplant. The origin of this receptor is a female patient aged 2-9 years who had a stem cell transplant for aplastic anemia, so the T cells may come from the graft donor. The chain combines TRBV20-1 with TRBJ2-7, with D perhaps matching TRBD1 or TRBD2 (5 bases each). The CDR3 loop is CSASPGRRSYEQYF. DNA for the CDR3: TGCAGTGCTTCCCCAGGGAGAAGGTCCTACGAGCAGTACTTC.